These 8 T cell receptor beta chains originate from one sample sequenced in a study of control samples from healthy donors and cancer patients. The assay was immunoSEQ multiplex PCR, and TCRdb's table has in-frame clones only and misses some. This repertoire shows 170,000 or so clones, 80% to 95% found once; its top ten account for over 1.3%. The sequencing input was blood. Receptors were obtained from a man between 18 and 35 years old in good health.

The genes are TRBV30 and TRBJ1-6, with 9 bases fitting TRBD1. This CDR3 is 16 amino acids long. Trimming removed 3 bases from V and 1 base from J; junction bases left unmatched: 4. Looked up from germline, CDR1 is GTSNPN and CDR2 is SVGIG (reference sequence). CDR3 sequence reads: CAWSLTGGSYNSPLHF. DNA for the CDR3: TGTGCCTGGAGCCTGACAGGGGGGTCCTATAATTCACCCCTCCACTTT. The full variable domain, rest sourced from reference TRBV30 and TRBJ1-6, is SQTIHQWPATLVQPVGSPLSLECTVEGTSNPNLYWYRQAAGRGLQLLFYSVGIGQISSEVPQNLSASRPQDRQFILSSKKLLLSDSGFYLCAWSLTGGSYNSPLHFGNGTRLTVT.

V usage is TRBV18 and J usage is TRBJ2-3; the D is unclear. In germline, CDR1 is KGHSH, CDR2 LQKENI. V lost 3 bases to trimming and J lost 6 bases, with 10 bases between them. CDR3 length: 13 amino acids. CDR3 loop: CASSPPRVDTQYF. The CDR3 nucleotides are TGTGCCAGCTCACCCCCTCGAGTGGATACGCAGTATTTT.

The chain links TRBV24-1 to TRBJ2-7; D unresolved. Germline-derived CDR1 and CDR2 are KGHDR and SFDVKD. CDR3 length equals 12 residues. V lost 4 bases and J 3 bases, leaving 6 bases between the germline ends. In DNA form, the CDR3 reads TGTGCCACCAGTGAGAACAGCTACGAGCAGTACTTC. Amino acids: CATSENSYEQYF.

This chain uses TRBV7-2 with TRBJ1-3; D is unresolved. V lost 3 bases to trimming and J lost 2 bases, with 2 bases between them. CDR3 length: 12 amino acids. The germline CDR1 and CDR2 sequences are SGHTA and FQGNSA. The CDR3 region has the DNA TGTGCCAGCAGCTTCCCTGGAAACACCATATATTTT. This sequence encodes CASSFPGNTIYF.

The genes are TRBV12-3 or TRBV12-4 and TRBJ2-7, with D possibly TRBD2 on 6 matching bases. The V end was cut by 7 bases, the J end by 6 bases, with 16 bases between. CDR3 size: 13 residues. In DNA, the CDR3 is TGTGCCAGCACCCCTCGGCGCGGGGCCGAGCAGTACTTC. It is translated as CASTPRRGAEQYF.

This rearrangement joins TRBV15 to TRBJ2-5; possible D gene TRBD1, 5 bases. Trimming shortened V by 0 bases and J by 5 bases, and 10 bases separated the two germline ends. This CDR3 spans 14 amino acids. Germline values: CDR1 LNHNV, CDR2 YYDKDF (reference sequence). The CDR3 nucleotides read TGTGCCACCAGCAGAGATCAAGGGGTGGAGACCCAGTACTTC. Amino acid sequence: CATSRDQGVETQYF. The variable domain in full, with the rest retrieved from reference TRBV15 and TRBJ2-5, is DAMVIQNPRYQVTQFGKPVTLSCSQTLNHNVMYWYQQKSSQAPKLLFHYYDKDFNNEADTPDNFQSRRPNTSFCFLDIRSPGLGDTAMYLCATSRDQGVETQYFGPGTRLLVL.

The chain carries TRBV10-1 and TRBJ2-3; 8 nucleotides align to TRBD2. V lost 5 bases to trimming and J lost 3 bases; unmatched junction nucleotides: 7. CDR3 size: 15 residues. Germline V lookup: CDR1 WNHNN, CDR2 SYGVQD (reference sequence). Here the CDR3 DNA reads TGCGCCAGCAGTACGGGACTAGGGTCTACAGATACGCAGTATTTT. The encoded protein is CASSTGLGSTDTQYF.

This chain joins TRBV28 and TRBJ2-7, with D possibly matching TRBD1 (7 bases). The germline V and J ends were trimmed by 5 bases and 2 bases, with 13 bases remaining between them. Germline loops: CDR1 MDHEN, CDR2 SYDVKM. CDR3 length: 14 amino acids. For the CDR3, the DNA is TGTGCCAGCAGTCCCGACAGGGAGGCCTACGAGCAGTACTTC. This sequence encodes CASSPDREAYEQYF.